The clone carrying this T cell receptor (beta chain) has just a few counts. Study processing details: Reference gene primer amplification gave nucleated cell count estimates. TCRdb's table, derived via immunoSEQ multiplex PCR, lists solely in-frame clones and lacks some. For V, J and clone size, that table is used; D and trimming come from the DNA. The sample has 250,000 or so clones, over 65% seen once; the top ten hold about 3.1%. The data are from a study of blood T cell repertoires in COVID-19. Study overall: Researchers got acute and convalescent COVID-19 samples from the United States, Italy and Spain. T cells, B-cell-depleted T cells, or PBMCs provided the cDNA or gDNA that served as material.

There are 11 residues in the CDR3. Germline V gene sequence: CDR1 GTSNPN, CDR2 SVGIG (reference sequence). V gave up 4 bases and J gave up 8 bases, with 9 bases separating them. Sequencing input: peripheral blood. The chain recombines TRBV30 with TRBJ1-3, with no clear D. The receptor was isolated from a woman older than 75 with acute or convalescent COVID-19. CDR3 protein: CAWILSDTIYF. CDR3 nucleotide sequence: TGTGCCTGGATCCTCTCGGACACCATATATTTT. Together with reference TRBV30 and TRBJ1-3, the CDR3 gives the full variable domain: SQTIHQWPATLVQPVGSPLSLECTVEGTSNPNLYWYRQAAGRGLQLLFYSVGIGQISSEVPQNLSASRPQDRQFILSSKKLLLSDSGFYLCAWILSDTIYFGEGSWLTVV.